These 11 T cell receptor beta chains share one sample of origin, sequenced in a study of cytomegalovirus exposure and HLA in healthy donors. The PCR made use of 60 Vbeta and 13 Jbeta primers. Only in-frame clones appear in the TCRdb table, and some are missing; sequencing was by immunoSEQ multiplex PCR. The table includes more than 80,000 clones, over 80% detected once. Specimen: PBMCs. The receptors stem from a female donor in good health and CMV-seropositive.

The rearrangement links TRBV27 to TRBJ1-3, with 9 bases fitting TRBD1. The V and J ends lost 4 bases and 7 bases, in that order; junction bases with no gene match: 8. The germline CDR1 and CDR2 sequences are MNHEY and SMNVEV (reference sequence). The CDR3 runs to 15 residues. As DNA, the CDR3 is TGTGCCAGCAGTTCCGGGACAGGGATGAGTAACACCATATATTTT. Its translation is CASSSGTGMSNTIYF.

This clone was seen only once. The gene calls are TRBV5-1 and TRBJ2-5; 8 bases agree with TRBD1. Unmatched junction bases numbered 2, after V lost 0 bases and J lost 4 bases. Germline CDR1 is SGHRS and CDR2 is YFSETQ. The CDR3 is made up of 14 amino acids. The DNA of the CDR3 is TGCGCCAGCAGCTTGGGGACAGGGCGAGAGACCCAGTACTTC. This translates into CASSLGTGRETQYF.

The rearrangement joins TRBV30 to TRBJ2-1, with TRBD2 matching 7 bases. The germline V gene encodes CDR1 GTSNPN and CDR2 SVGIG (reference sequence). The CDR3 spans 13 residues. After removal of 3 bases from V and 7 bases from J, the junction contained 6 bases not matched to a gene. The DNA of the CDR3 is TGTGCCTGGAGGGCGGGAGTGTGGAATGAGCAGTTCTTC. Protein product: CAWRAGVWNEQFF.

The chain combines TRBV7-2 with TRBJ1-1; a possible D gene is TRBD1 (5 bases). Trimming took off 5 bases at V and 3 bases at J, with 10 bases between the two ends. There are 13 residues in the CDR3. Per the germline V gene, CDR1 is SGHTA and CDR2 is FQGNSA. The CDR3 DNA follows: TGTGCCAGCAGCCCCCGGGGGGACACTGAAGCTTTCTTT. Amino acid sequence: CASSPRGDTEAFF. Full variable domain (missing parts from reference TRBV7-2 and TRBJ1-1): GAGVSQSPSNKVTEKGKDVELRCDPISGHTALYWYRQSLGQGLEFLIYFQGNSAPDKSGLPSDRFSAERTGGSVSTLTIQRTQQEDSAVYLCASSPRGDTEAFFGQGTRLTVV.

The CDR3 DNA sequence: TGCGCCAGCAGCCCCAACTCCGGTCCCACTGAAGCTTTCTTT. It encodes CASSPNSGPTEAFF. The chain couples TRBV5-1 to TRBJ1-1; D not certain. CDR1 SGHRS and CDR2 YFSETQ come from the germline V gene. V lost 4 bases, J lost 4 bases, and 14 bases lay in between. This CDR3 is 14 amino acids long.

CDR3 sequence (DNA): TGTGCCAGCAGGAGACAGGGGGCCCACGAGCAGTACTTC. As protein: CASRRQGAHEQYF. The V call is TRBV6-1, the J call TRBJ2-7, with TRBD1 matching 10 bases. The CDR3 is 13 residues long. CDR1 is MNHNS and CDR2 is SASEGT in the germline V gene. Trimming took 6 bases from V and 5 from J; bases not matched to a gene: 4.

This clone was seen just once. J is TRBJ2-2 and V is TRBV2, with TRBD2 matching 8 bases. The length of the CDR3 is 17 residues. V was clipped by 7 bases and J by 0 bases; unmatched bases: 10. Germline V gene sequence: CDR1 SNHLY, CDR2 FYNNEI. CDR3 DNA sequence: TGTGCCAGCACGGACTCATGGGGACTAGCGAACACCGGGGAGCTGTTTTTT. It encodes CASTDSWGLANTGELFF.

V gene TRBV6-5 combines with J gene TRBJ2-3; TRBD2 agrees at 12 bases. Per the germline V gene, CDR1 is MNHEY and CDR2 is SVGAGI. The V segment lost 4 bases and the J segment 3 bases; nucleotides outside the gene matches: 5. The length of the CDR3 is 16 residues. DNA for the CDR3: TGTGCCAGCAGTTCACTAGCGGGGGGTTATACAGATACGCAGTATTTT. Translation gives CASSSLAGGYTDTQYF.

The CDR3 loop reads CAWSLVAGGLDTQYF. As DNA, the CDR3 is TGTGCCTGGAGCCTCGTAGCGGGAGGGTTAGATACGCAGTATTTT. This chain links TRBV30 with TRBJ2-3; 11 bases are a match to TRBD2. There are 15 residues in the CDR3. Germline CDR1 and CDR2: GTSNPN and SVGIG (reference sequence). Trimming at V came to 3 bases and at J to 5 bases, leaving 7 bases not matched to a gene.

This clone occurred once. This sequence joins TRBV7-3 and TRBJ2-1; 7 nucleotides line up with TRBD2. This CDR3 is built from 16 residues. Germline V lookup: CDR1 SGHTA, CDR2 FQGTGA. V shed 2 bases, J shed 3 bases, and the junction held 7 bases outside the gene matches. The DNA of the CDR3 is TGTGCCAGCAGCTTAGGCGGGTCGGGAGGCTACAATGAGCAGTTCTTC. This encodes CASSLGGSGGYNEQFF. The full variable domain, completed using reference TRBV7-3 and TRBJ2-1, is GAGVSQTPSNKVTEKGKYVELRCDPISGHTALYWYRQSLGQGPEFLIYFQGTGAADDSGLPNDRFFAVRPEGSVSTLKIQRTERGDSAVYLCASSLGGSGGYNEQFFGPGTRLTVL.

J is TRBJ2-1 and V is TRBV25-1; D possibly corresponds to TRBD1 (6 bases). This CDR3 spans 15 amino acids. CDR1 and CDR2 (germline): MGHDK, SYGVNS. V was shortened by 2 bases and J by 8 bases, with 16 bases between the two germline ends. The CDR3 sequence is CASSERTAIVDEQFF. In DNA form, the CDR3 reads TGTGCCAGCAGTGAAAGGACAGCCATCGTGGATGAGCAGTTCTTC.